These 9 T cell receptor beta chains share one sample of origin, sequenced in a study of blood T cell repertoires in COVID-19. Clones were sequenced by immunoSEQ multiplex PCR, and TCRdb holds only the in-frame ones, with some missing. The sample lists 200,000 to 250,000 clones, roughly 89% occurring once. Material: PBMCs or T cells enriched from blood (not recorded which). These receptors originate from a man aged 30 to 45 who had been exposed to COVID-19.

The chain combines TRBV14 with TRBJ2-5; 10 bases agree with TRBD2. Germline CDR1 is SGHDN and CDR2 is FVKESK. The CDR3 covers 15 residues. Trimming cost V 1 base and J 9 bases; bases outside gene matches: 8. As DNA, the CDR3 is TGTGCCAGCAGCCAAGGCCTAGCGGGGGTGTGGCCCCAGTACTTC. This gives the protein CASSQGLAGVWPQYF.

V is TRBV7-9 and J is TRBJ1-1; D not certain. The CDR3 runs to 14 residues. The V end lost 4 bases, the J end lost 6 bases, and 15 bases lay between the germline ends. Germline-derived CDR1 and CDR2 are SEHNR and FQNEAQ (reference sequence). CDR3 sequence: CASSSLRMKPEAFF. The CDR3 DNA reads as TGTGCCAGCAGCTCCCTACGAATGAAGCCTGAAGCTTTCTTT.

The chain is built from TRBV29-1 and TRBJ2-3, with TRBD2 identical over 12 bases. Losses at the gene ends were 7 bases for V and 2 bases for J; bases not matched to a gene: 4. The CDR3 sequence is 14 residues long. Looked up from germline, CDR1 is SQVTM and CDR2 is ANQGSEA. CDR3 protein: CSATSGGITDTQYF. The CDR3 coding sequence is TGCAGCGCGACTAGCGGGGGAATCACAGATACGCAGTATTTT.

The chain joins TRBV29-1 to TRBJ1-1, with 7 bases aligning to TRBD1. This CDR3 has 12 amino acids. Germline V CDR1 and CDR2: SQVTM, ANQGSEA. Trimming removed 5 bases from V and 6 bases from J; junction bases left unmatched: 6. The CDR3 DNA follows: TGCAGCGTTATGACAGGGTACGCTGAAGCTTTCTTT. Its protein is CSVMTGYAEAFF.

The genes are TRBV5-4 and TRBJ2-3, with TRBD2 as a possible D gene (7 bases). Germline values: CDR1 SGHNT, CDR2 YYREEE (reference sequence). There are 16 residues in the CDR3. V lost 9 bases and J lost 0, with 20 bases in between. Here the CDR3 DNA reads TGTGCCACTCTCCTTTTCGCGGGGGCTAGCACAGATACGCAGTATTTT. Amino acids: CATLLFAGASTDTQYF.

This chain joins TRBV2 and TRBJ2-2; the D gene is possibly TRBD2 (6 bases). The CDR3 contains 17 residues. V was trimmed by 5 bases and J by 0 bases, leaving 16 bases between them. From germline, CDR1 is SNHLY and CDR2 FYNNEI. CDR3 coding DNA: TGTGCCAGCAGTCGTAGTAGGGACTTTCCGAACACCGGGGAGCTGTTTTTT. Amino acid sequence: CASSRSRDFPNTGELFF.

The CDR3 DNA is TGTGCCAGCAGTTTATGGGGACAACAAAGCTCCTATAATTCACCCCTCCACTTT. Translating gives CASSLWGQQSSYNSPLHF. The V gene is TRBV27, the J gene TRBJ1-6, with D possibly being TRBD1 (6 bases). The germline V and J ends were trimmed by 1 base and 0 bases, with 13 bases remaining between them. CDR1 is MNHEY and CDR2 is SMNVEV in the germline V gene (reference sequence). The CDR3 is made up of 18 amino acids.

This sequence joins TRBV11-1 and TRBJ1-3; D not certain. Germline V gives CDR1 SGHAT, CDR2 FQDESV (reference sequence). The CDR3 spans 15 residues. Trimming cost V 5 bases and J 1 base, with 12 bases left between them. CDR3 amino acids: CASSRTGKSGNTIYF. CDR3 DNA: TGTGCCAGCAGCCGCACCGGGAAGTCTGGAAACACCATATATTTT.

The chain recombines TRBV3-1 (or the pseudogene TRBV3-2) with TRBJ1-2; possible D gene TRBD1, 6 bases. The germline V gene has CDR1 LGHDT and CDR2 YNNKEL (reference sequence). V gave up 1 base and J gave up 8 bases, with 14 bases separating them. CDR3 length: 14 amino acids. The CDR3, as DNA: TGTGCCAGCAGCCAAGGGTTCCAGGGGAACGGCTACACCTTC. It yields the protein CASSQGFQGNGYTF.